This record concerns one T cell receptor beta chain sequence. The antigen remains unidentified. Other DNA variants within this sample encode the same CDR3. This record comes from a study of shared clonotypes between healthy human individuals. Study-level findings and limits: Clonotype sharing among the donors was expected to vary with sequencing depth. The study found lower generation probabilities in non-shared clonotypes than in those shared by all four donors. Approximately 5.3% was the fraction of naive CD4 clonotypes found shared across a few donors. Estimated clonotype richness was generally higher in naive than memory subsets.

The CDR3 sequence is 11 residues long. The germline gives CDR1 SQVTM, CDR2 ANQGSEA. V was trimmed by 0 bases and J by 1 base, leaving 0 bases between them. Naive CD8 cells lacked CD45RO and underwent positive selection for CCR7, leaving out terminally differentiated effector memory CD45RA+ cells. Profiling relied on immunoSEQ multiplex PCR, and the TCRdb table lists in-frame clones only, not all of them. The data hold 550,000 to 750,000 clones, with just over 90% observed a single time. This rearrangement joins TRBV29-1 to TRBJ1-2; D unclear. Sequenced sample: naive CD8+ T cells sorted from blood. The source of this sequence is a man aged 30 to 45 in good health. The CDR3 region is CSVEDNYGYTF. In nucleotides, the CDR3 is TGCAGCGTTGAAGATAACTATGGCTACACCTTC.